The rows below give T cell receptor beta chains drawn from one sample of a study of cytomegalovirus exposure and HLA in healthy donors. TCRdb keeps only in-frame clones here, not all; method: immunoSEQ multiplex PCR. Of about 110,000 clones in the sample, 88% were seen once. Material: PBMCs. The receptors stem from a young woman in good health and CMV-seropositive. Each CDR3 is given with its conserved first and last residue. D genes are given only for firm matches. The size entry is marked missing in some rows and otherwise reads once, few, many or a size class.

DNA: TGTGCCAGCAGCTTAAAAGTCGGCACTGAAGCTTTCTTT
CDR3: CASSLKVGTEAFF
J: TRBJ1-1
V: TRBV7-3
size: NA
length: 13
D: NA

DNA: TGTGCCCCGCGGGGCCGGGACACCGGGGAGCTGTTTTTT
CDR3: CAPRGRDTGELFF
J: TRBJ2-2
V: TRBV7-9
size: NA
length: 13
D: NA

DNA: TGTGCCAGCAGTGAAGGACAGGGGGCTGAAAAACTGTTTTTT
CDR3: CASSEGQGAEKLFF
J: TRBJ1-4
V: TRBV6-1
size: NA
length: 14
D: TRBD1

DNA: TGTGCCACCGAGTTGTCAGGGAGGCCCGGGGAGCTGTTTTTT
CDR3: CATELSGRPGELFF
J: TRBJ2-2
V: TRBV15
size: NA
length: 14
D: NA

DNA: TGCGCCAGCAGCTTGCCGCACGGGGATACGCAGTATTTT
CDR3: CASSLPHGDTQYF
J: TRBJ2-3
V: TRBV5-1
size: NA
length: 13
D: NA

DNA: TGTGCCAGCAGTCTCATCTGGGGGGGCACTGAAGCTTTCTTT
CDR3: CASSLIWGGTEAFF
J: TRBJ1-1
V: TRBV28
size: NA
length: 14
D: NA

DNA: TGTGCCAGCAGCACTAGCGGAGTTACAGATACGCAGTATTTT
CDR3: CASSTSGVTDTQYF
J: TRBJ2-3
V: TRBV28
size: once
length: 14
D: TRBD2

DNA: TGTGCCAGCAGCTTGTCAGCGGGAGGGAAGTCAGATACGCAGTATTTT
CDR3: CASSLSAGGKSDTQYF
J: TRBJ2-3
V: TRBV5-4
size: NA
length: 16
D: TRBD2

DNA: TGTGCCAGCAGCTCTTATGCCGGGGAGCTGTTTTTT
CDR3: CASSSYAGELFF
J: TRBJ2-2
V: TRBV7-9
size: NA
length: 12
D: NA

DNA: TGTGCCAGCAGCCCGGGACAGGGGGCCCACGAGCAGTACTTC
CDR3: CASSPGQGAHEQYF
J: TRBJ2-7
V: TRBV4-2
size: NA
length: 14
D: TRBD1

DNA: TGTGCCAGCAGCCCGACGGACAGGGAAGTTATTTGGTACTTC
CDR3: CASSPTDREVIWYF
J: TRBJ2-7
V: TRBV5-6
size: NA
length: 14
D: TRBD1

DNA: TGTGCCAGCAGCGTAGGCCTAGGGCGGGTTAGCACAGATACGCAGTATTTT
CDR3: CASSVGLGRVSTDTQYF
J: TRBJ2-3
V: TRBV7-3
size: NA
length: 17
D: NA

DNA: TGCGCCAGCAGCCAAGTCCGCAGCGACCGCTCCTACGAGCAGTACTTC
CDR3: CASSQVRSDRSYEQYF
J: TRBJ2-7
V: TRBV4-3
size: NA
length: 16
D: NA

DNA: TGTGCCAGCAGTTTAGGAGGATCTTTCTACGAGCAGTACTTC
CDR3: CASSLGGSFYEQYF
J: TRBJ2-7
V: TRBV28
size: NA
length: 14
D: NA

DNA: TGTGCCAGCAGCAACCGCCCAGGGGGGAGGGAGACCCAGTACTTC
CDR3: CASSNRPGGRETQYF
J: TRBJ2-5
V: TRBV5-4
size: NA
length: 15
D: NA

DNA: TGTGCCAGCAGCTTTCCGGGGTCCGAGGGCTACACCTTC
CDR3: CASSFPGSEGYTF
J: TRBJ1-2
V: TRBV5-4
size: NA
length: 13
D: NA

DNA: TGCGCCAGCAGCCACCCCCAGGGCGGGGGGGTGGGCAATGAGCAGTTCTTC
CDR3: CASSHPQGGGVGNEQFF
J: TRBJ2-1
V: TRBV4-1
size: NA
length: 17
D: TRBD2

DNA: TGTGCCACCAGCAGAGATCTGGAGGGGACCTACGAGCAGTGCTTC
CDR3: CATSRDLEGTYEQCF
J: TRBJ2-7
V: TRBV15
size: NA
length: 15
D: NA

DNA: TGTGCCAGCAGCCGAGCCGGGAGGGCGGCTGAGCAGTTCTTC
CDR3: CASSRAGRAAEQFF
J: TRBJ2-1
V: TRBV27
size: NA
length: 14
D: TRBD2

DNA: TGTGCCAGCAGCTCCCTAGCGGGAAACAATGAGCAGTTCTTC
CDR3: CASSSLAGNNEQFF
J: TRBJ2-1
V: TRBV5-4
size: once
length: 14
D: TRBD2

DNA: TGTGCCAGCTCAACAATCTCCAGTGGTAATGAAAAACTGTTTTTT
CDR3: CASSTISSGNEKLFF
J: TRBJ1-4
V: TRBV18
size: NA
length: 15
D: NA

DNA: TGCGCCAGCACCCCTAGCGGGAGGGCCAAGGGGGAGCTGTTTTTT
CDR3: CASTPSGRAKGELFF
J: TRBJ2-2
V: TRBV10-2
size: NA
length: 15
D: TRBD2

DNA: TGTGCCAGCAGCGCCATAGCCGCCAGTGAGCAGTTCTTC
CDR3: CASSAIAASEQFF
J: TRBJ2-1
V: TRBV9
size: NA
length: 13
D: NA

DNA: TGTGCCAGCAGCCTCGGGACTAGCGGGGAGATCTATGAGCAGTTCTTC
CDR3: CASSLGTSGEIYEQFF
J: TRBJ2-1
V: TRBV11-1
size: NA
length: 16
D: TRBD2

DNA: TGTGCCAGCAGTGAAAGGGGGAGCCGTACTTTCAACTATGGCTACACCTTC
CDR3: CASSERGSRTFNYGYTF
J: TRBJ1-2
V: TRBV2
size: NA
length: 17
D: NA

DNA: TGCGCCAGCGCTAGCGGGACCTCCTCCTACGAGCAGTACTTC
CDR3: CASASGTSSYEQYF
J: TRBJ2-7
V: TRBV10-2
size: NA
length: 14
D: TRBD2

DNA: TGTGCCAGCAGTCGACAGGGAGGAGCCGGGGAGCTGTTTTTT
CDR3: CASSRQGGAGELFF
J: TRBJ2-2
V: TRBV2
size: NA
length: 14
D: NA

DNA: TGTGCCAGCAGCTCCTCCGGGGGGGACTATGGCTACACCTTC
CDR3: CASSSSGGDYGYTF
J: TRBJ1-2
V: TRBV7-2
size: NA
length: 14
D: NA

DNA: TGTGCCAGTAGTATCAGCGGACAGTTTAGCACAGATACGCAGTATTTT
CDR3: CASSISGQFSTDTQYF
J: TRBJ2-3
V: TRBV19
size: NA
length: 16
D: NA

DNA: TGTGCCAGCAGCGTAGGGACAGGGGCCAATGAGCAGTTCTTC
CDR3: CASSVGTGANEQFF
J: TRBJ2-1
V: TRBV9
size: few
length: 14
D: TRBD1

DNA: TGTGCCAGCAGTAAAGTACGGGGAAACTACGAGCAGTACTTC
CDR3: CASSKVRGNYEQYF
J: TRBJ2-7
V: TRBV6-1
size: NA
length: 14
D: NA

DNA: TGTGCCAGCAGCTTGACCTTTCTAGCGGGAGGCTCCTACGAGCAGTACTTC
CDR3: CASSLTFLAGGSYEQYF
J: TRBJ2-7
V: TRBV5-5
size: once
length: 17
D: TRBD2

DNA: TGTGCCGGGGAGGGGTACTATGGCTACACCTTC
CDR3: CAGEGYYGYTF
J: TRBJ1-2
V: TRBV30
size: once
length: 11
D: NA

DNA: TGTGCCAGTTACGGGGGGCATAATTCACCCCTCCACTTT
CDR3: CASYGGHNSPLHF
J: TRBJ1-6
V: TRBV2
size: NA
length: 13
D: NA

DNA: TGTGCCAGCAGTTTACTAGCGGGAGGGTACAATGAGCAGTTCTTC
CDR3: CASSLLAGGYNEQFF
J: TRBJ2-1
V: TRBV6-5
size: NA
length: 15
D: TRBD2

DNA: TGTGCCAGCTCAGGTAGCGTCTCCTACGAGCAGTACTTC
CDR3: CASSGSVSYEQYF
J: TRBJ2-7
V: TRBV18
size: NA
length: 13
D: NA

DNA: TGTGCCAGCAGTACAAACAGGGGGAGCGAGCAGTACTTC
CDR3: CASSTNRGSEQYF
J: TRBJ2-7
V: TRBV6-5
size: NA
length: 13
D: TRBD1

DNA: TGTGCCAGTATGCGGGATCTGACCTATGGCTACACCTTC
CDR3: CASMRDLTYGYTF
J: TRBJ1-2
V: TRBV19
size: NA
length: 13
D: NA

DNA: TGCGCCAGCAGCTTGGCCTGGCAGGGTCTCCACGAGCAGTACTTC
CDR3: CASSLAWQGLHEQYF
J: TRBJ2-7
V: TRBV5-1
size: NA
length: 15
D: NA

DNA: TGTGCCAGCAGCTTAGTTTCCACGGTTAGCACAGATACGCAGTATTTT
CDR3: CASSLVSTVSTDTQYF
J: TRBJ2-3
V: TRBV11-1
size: NA
length: 16
D: NA

DNA: TGCGCCAGCAGCCAAGTCACTAGCGGATACAATGAGCAGTTCTTC
CDR3: CASSQVTSGYNEQFF
J: TRBJ2-1
V: TRBV4-1
size: NA
length: 15
D: TRBD2

DNA: TGTGCCAGTGATTCGAGTCATAGCAATCAGCCCCAGCATTTT
CDR3: CASDSSHSNQPQHF
J: TRBJ1-5
V: TRBV19
size: NA
length: 14
D: NA

DNA: TGTGCCAGCAGCCCAGAGGGTACAGGGGGCGGGCAGCCCCAGCATTTT
CDR3: CASSPEGTGGGQPQHF
J: TRBJ1-5
V: TRBV7-2
size: NA
length: 16
D: TRBD1